Below, 18 T cell receptor beta chains from the same sample are listed, as sequenced in a study of blood T cell repertoires in COVID-19. The method was immunoSEQ multiplex PCR; TCRdb's version includes in-frame clones alone and lacks a portion of them. This sample has roughly 250,000 clones, with 70% to 90% found just once. The sequenced sample was peripheral blood. The source of these receptors is a middle-aged woman who had recovered from COVID-19.

On this clone itself: The same CDR3 is also encoded by other DNA sequences in this sample. The gene calls are TRBV7-2 and TRBJ2-3; TRBD2 agrees at 12 bases. Germline CDR1 and CDR2: SGHTA and FQGNSA. This CDR3 comprises 16 residues. The V gene end was trimmed by 4 bases and the J gene end by 1 base; junction bases not matched to a gene: 3. This CDR3 reads CASSSRLAGGTDTQYF. In DNA form, the CDR3 reads TGTGCCAGCAGCTCCCGACTAGCGGGGGGCACAGATACGCAGTATTTT.

A single count supports this clone. V gene TRBV6-6 combines with J gene TRBJ1-2; tentative D call: TRBD1 (5 bases). The CDR3 sequence is 13 residues long. The ends were cut back, 3 bases at V and 6 bases at J, with 11 bases in the middle. Germline-derived CDR1 and CDR2 are MNHNY and SVGAGI (reference sequence). This CDR3 reads CASSYSRGNGYTF. The DNA for the CDR3 is TGTGCCAGCAGTTATTCAAGGGGAAATGGCTACACCTTC.

Only a few counts were recorded for this clone. J is TRBJ1-3 and V is TRBV5-1, with D possibly matching TRBD1 (5 bases). This CDR3 region has 16 residues. V lost 1 base and J lost 0, with 11 bases in between. The V gene's germline CDR1 is SGHRS and CDR2 YFSETQ. CDR3 bases: TGCGCCAGCAGCTTGCCTGACAGAAGCTCTGGAAACACCATATATTTT. Translated: CASSLPDRSSGNTIYF.

The chain is built from TRBV7-2 and TRBJ2-2, with a possible D match to TRBD2 (6 bases). CDR3 length equals 15 residues. Trimming pared 1 base from V and 1 base from J, leaving 7 bases between. Germline V lookup: CDR1 SGHTA, CDR2 FQGNSA. The chain's CDR3 is CASSLGGENTGELFF. The CDR3 DNA is TGTGCCAGCAGCTTAGGCGGGGAGAACACCGGGGAGCTGTTTTTT. Using reference TRBV7-2 and TRBJ2-2 for the parts outside the CDR3, the full variable domain is GAGVSQSPSNKVTEKGKDVELRCDPISGHTALYWYRQSLGQGLEFLIYFQGNSAPDKSGLPSDRFSAERTGGSVSTLTIQRTQQEDSAVYLCASSLGGENTGELFFGEGSRLTVL.

V is TRBV7-2 and J is TRBJ2-7, with 8 nucleotides matching TRBD2. The CDR3 totals 15 residues. Germline V gene data show CDR1 as SGHTA and CDR2 as FQGNSA. V shed 1 base, J shed 7 bases, and the junction held 9 bases outside the gene matches. The CDR3 DNA reads TGTGCCAGCAGCTTAGACGGGAGCGGGGGCAAAGAGCAGTACTTC. Translated, it gives CASSLDGSGGKEQYF.

The chain uses TRBV9 and TRBJ1-4, with D perhaps matching TRBD1 (5 bases). Trimming removed 1 base from V and 0 bases from J, with 10 bases in between. This CDR3 region has 16 residues. Germline CDR1 SGDLS, CDR2 YYNGEE. Written as DNA, the CDR3 is TGTGCCAGCAGCGTAAACCCGACAGCAACTAATGAAAAACTGTTTTTT. Amino acids: CASSVNPTATNEKLFF.

The V and J genes are TRBV6-1 and TRBJ1-2, with D possibly being TRBD1 (5 bases). The CDR3 totals 14 residues. Germline assignment: CDR1 MNHNS and CDR2 SASEGT. V dropped 1 base and J dropped 1 base, with 7 bases sitting between them. Here the CDR3 DNA reads TGTGCCAGCAGTGAAGGACAGTTTAACTATGGCTACACCTTC. Amino acids: CASSEGQFNYGYTF.

This clone was seen a single time. The rearrangement links TRBV4-2 to TRBJ2-7; D is ambiguous. Trimming took off 0 bases at V and 3 bases at J, with 6 bases between the two ends. Germline loops: CDR1 LGHNA, CDR2 YNFKEQ. This CDR3 has 13 residues. CDR3 bases: TGTGCCAGCAGCCAAGATCGGAGCTACGAGCAGTACTTC. As protein: CASSQDRSYEQYF.

The V and J genes are TRBV5-6 and TRBJ1-1; 7 positions agree with TRBD1. The V segment lost 2 bases and the J segment 8 bases; nucleotides outside the gene matches: 0. Per germline, CDR1 SGHDT and CDR2 YYEEEE. This CDR3 has 11 amino acids. CDR3 in amino acids: CASSFRGEAFF. Written as DNA, the CDR3 is TGTGCCAGCAGCTTCAGGGGGGAAGCTTTCTTT.

The rearrangement uses TRBV6-5 and TRBJ1-2; TRBD1 agrees at 12 bases. Germline V lookup: CDR1 MNHEY, CDR2 SVGAGI. This CDR3 has 16 amino acids. Trimming took 2 bases from V and 7 from J; bases not matched to a gene: 8. The chain's CDR3 is CASSYAGTGGVGGYTF. CDR3 sequence (DNA): TGTGCCAGCAGTTACGCGGGGACAGGGGGCGTAGGTGGCTACACCTTC.

This rearrangement joins TRBV7-2 to TRBJ2-1, with 8 bases identical to TRBD2. Germline loops: CDR1 SGHTA, CDR2 FQGNSA. The V gene end was trimmed by 3 bases and the J gene end by 12 bases; junction bases not matched to a gene: 4. The CDR3 sequence is 12 residues long. The CDR3: CASSFGLAGQFF. Written as DNA, the CDR3 is TGTGCCAGCAGCTTCGGACTAGCAGGGCAGTTCTTC.

This rearrangement joins TRBV30 to TRBJ1-3; the D gene is possibly TRBD1 (5 bases). The CDR3 loop spans 14 amino acids. Trimming removed 2 bases from V and 2 bases from J, with 10 bases in between. Germline values: CDR1 GTSNPN, CDR2 SVGIG (reference sequence). This CDR3 reads CAWSRATAGNTIYF. The CDR3 nucleotides are TGTGCCTGGAGTCGAGCGACAGCTGGAAACACCATATATTTT.

The DNA for the CDR3 is TGTGCCAGTAGTGCGGGGACAGGGGGTTTCTACGAGCAGTACTTC. As protein: CASSAGTGGFYEQYF. The chain uses TRBV19 and TRBJ2-7, with TRBD1 matching 11 bases. With 5 bases clipped from V and 3 bases from J, the junction kept 6 bases outside the gene matches. Germline lookup yields CDR1 LNHDA and CDR2 SQIVND (reference sequence). The CDR3 totals 15 residues.

This clone was counted at least ten times. The chain links TRBV19 to TRBJ1-4; 7 positions match TRBD1. V shed 4 bases and J 6 bases; nucleotides not matched to a gene: 8. CDR3 length: 15 amino acids. Looked up from germline, CDR1 is LNHDA and CDR2 is SQIVND (reference sequence). CDR3 DNA: TGTGCCAGTAGTAGCCGGGACAGTCGTGATGAAAAACTGTTTTTT. Translated, it gives CASSSRDSRDEKLFF.

The chain uses TRBV9 and TRBJ2-1, with 13 bases aligning to TRBD2. CDR3 size: 15 residues. In germline, CDR1 is SGDLS, CDR2 YYNGEE. V lost 3 bases, J lost 9 bases, and 6 bases stayed unmatched. CDR3 DNA: TGTGCCAGCAGCGGAAGACTAGCGGGGGGAGGTGAGCAGTTCTTC. It specifies CASSGRLAGGGEQFF.

This chain connects TRBV28 to TRBJ1-3; no reliable D call. Germline values: CDR1 MDHEN, CDR2 SYDVKM. V was trimmed by 4 bases and J by 0 bases, leaving 13 bases between them. The CDR3 length is 16 residues. The DNA of the CDR3 is TGTGCCAGCAGTTCCACCGAGCGGCCCTCTGGAAACACCATATATTTT. Translation gives CASSSTERPSGNTIYF.

This clone is a singleton in its sample. The rearrangement links TRBV19 to TRBJ1-4; perhaps TRBD1 as D (5 bases). Germline V gene lookup returns CDR1 LNHDA and CDR2 SQIVND (reference sequence). The CDR3 spans 14 residues. Trimming took 6 bases from V and 8 from J, leaving 16 bases between them. The CDR3, as DNA: TGTGCCAGTAGAGGGGCCTCGGCGGGGGAAAAACTGTTTTTT. Its translation is CASRGASAGEKLFF. Drawing the rest from reference TRBV19 and TRBJ1-4, the complete variable domain is DGGITQSPKYLFRKEGQNVTLSCEQNLNHDAMYWYRQDPGQGLRLIYYSQIVNDFQKGDIAEGYSVSREKKESFPLTVTSAQKNPTAFYLCASRGASAGEKLFFGSGTQLSVL.

Of note for this clone: Other DNA sequences within the sample encode an identical CDR3. J is TRBJ1-2 and V is TRBV27; possible D gene TRBD1, 5 bases. The V end was cut by 3 bases, the J end by 8 bases, with 13 bases between. The CDR3 extends over 13 amino acids. Germline V gene lookup returns CDR1 MNHEY and CDR2 SMNVEV (reference sequence). CDR3 bases: TGTGCCAGCAGTTTGGGGAGGGGAAACGGCTACACCTTC. Translation gives CASSLGRGNGYTF.